The text below deals with one TCR beta chain. Antigen specificity is unknown. This record belongs to a study of cytomegalovirus exposure and HLA in healthy donors. General study findings and limits: The investigators catalogued 160 or so TCR beta chains as cytomegalovirus-associated.

Germline V gene lookup returns CDR1 SGHTA and CDR2 FQGTGA. CDR3 length equals 13 residues. The V gene end was trimmed by 5 bases and the J gene end by 10 bases; junction bases not matched to a gene: 9. Vbeta (60) and Jbeta (13) primers were used in the PCR. Profiled with immunoSEQ multiplex PCR; TCRdb holds only in-frame clones, not every one. The sample contains around 190,000 clones, about 83% of which appear only once. This TCR came from a man aged 40-55 years in good health and CMV-seropositive. Sequencing was performed on PBMCs. The chain couples TRBV7-3 to TRBJ2-7; 9 positions agree with TRBD1. The CDR3: CASSPSGTGLQYF. DNA for the CDR3: TGTGCCAGCAGCCCGTCCGGGACAGGGCTTCAGTACTTC.